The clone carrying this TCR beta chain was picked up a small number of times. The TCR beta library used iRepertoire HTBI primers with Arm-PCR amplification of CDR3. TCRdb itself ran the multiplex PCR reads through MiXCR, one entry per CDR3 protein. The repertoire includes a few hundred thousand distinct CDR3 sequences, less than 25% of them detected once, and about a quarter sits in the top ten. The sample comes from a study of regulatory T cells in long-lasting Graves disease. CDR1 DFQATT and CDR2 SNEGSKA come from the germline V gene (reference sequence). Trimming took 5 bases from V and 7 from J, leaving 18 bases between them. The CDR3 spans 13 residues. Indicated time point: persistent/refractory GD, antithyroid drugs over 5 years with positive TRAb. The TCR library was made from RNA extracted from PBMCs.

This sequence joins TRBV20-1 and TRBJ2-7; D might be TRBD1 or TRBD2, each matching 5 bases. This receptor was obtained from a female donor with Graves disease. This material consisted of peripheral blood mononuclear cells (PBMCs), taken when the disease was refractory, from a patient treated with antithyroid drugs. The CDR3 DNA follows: TGCAGTGCTCCCAATGGGGGATCGAGAGAGCAGTACTTC. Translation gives CSAPNGGSREQYF.